This passage covers 15 T cell receptor beta chains from one sample sequenced in a study of human T cells and chemical hapten exposure. TCRdb analysed the RACE reads with MiXCR anew, one entry per CDR3 protein. This repertoire shows about 400,000 distinct CDR3 sequences, nearly 6.5% found once; its top ten account for approximately 5.4%. The time point was: patch test 2, 6 weeks after DPC sensitization. Treatment here: therapeutic diphenylcyclopropenone sensitization with weekly scalp DPC. The source material was whole blood, sampled in connection with sensitization to the hapten diphenylcyclopropenone (DPC). All receptors derive from a woman between 18 and 30 years old with alopecia areata. Some clones in this sample may be carry-over from other donors' samples.

The V call is TRBV12-3 or TRBV12-4, the J call TRBJ1-2; no clear D. The V gene lost 1 base and the J gene lost 6 bases, with 6 bases spanning the gap. This CDR3 is built from 12 residues. The CDR3, as DNA: TGTGCCAGCAGTTTAGTGGCAGATGGCTACACCTTC. Translation: CASSLVADGYTF.

This clonotype was recorded at least ten times. The chain links TRBV4-3 to TRBJ1-1, with D maybe TRBD1 (6 bases). The CDR3 has 14 amino acids. The V gene lost 4 bases and the J gene lost 4 bases, with 13 bases spanning the gap. Germline V gene lookup returns CDR1 LGHNA and CDR2 YSLEER. The CDR3 DNA reads TGCGCCAGCAGCCTACAGGGTTCGATCACTGAAGCTTTCTTT. Translation gives CASSLQGSITEAFF.

This sequence joins TRBV7-9 and TRBJ1-2; tentatively, D is TRBD1 (5 bases). Germline lookup yields CDR1 SEHNR and CDR2 FQNEAQ (reference sequence). This CDR3 region has 15 residues. Trimming stripped 5 bases from V and 7 bases from J, with 20 bases between. The CDR3 DNA is TGTGCCAGCAGCCCTACCGGGACCGTAAGGGGTGGCTACACCTTC. Its protein product is CASSPTGTVRGGYTF.

This clonotype came up many times. J is TRBJ2-3 and V is TRBV20-1, with D tentatively TRBD1 (7 bases). V lost 6 bases and J lost 6, with 19 bases in between. CDR1 is DFQATT, CDR2 SNEGSKA, per germline (reference sequence). The CDR3 consists of 14 residues. CDR3 DNA: TGCAGTGCCTCCCGACAGGGACTGACCGATACGCAGTATTTT. It translates to CSASRQGLTDTQYF.

The table lists this clonotype with a few counts. The gene calls are TRBV7-2 and TRBJ2-1; no definite D call. The CDR3 sequence is 17 residues long. V lost 5 bases and J 7 bases, leaving 24 bases between the germline ends. Germline lookup yields CDR1 SGHTA and CDR2 FQGNSA. This chain's CDR3 is CASSPIRQASVKNEQFF. CDR3 bases: TGTGCCAGCAGCCCGATACGTCAGGCGTCCGTAAAGAATGAGCAGTTCTTC.

This clonotype appeared a few times. This may be a read error: a much more frequent sequence differs by one nucleotide. This chain connects TRBV7-9 to TRBJ1-5; no clear D. The V gene lost 2 bases and the J gene lost 5 bases, with 4 bases spanning the gap. CDR1 is SEHNR and CDR2 is FQNEAQ in the germline V gene (reference sequence). The length of the CDR3 is 12 residues. CDR3 sequence reads: CASSLPDQPQHF. The CDR3 nucleotides are TGTGCCAGCAGCTTACCCGATCAGCCCCAGCATTTT.

The J gene is TRBJ2-7, the V gene TRBV7-8; 12 positions agree with TRBD1. CDR1 SGHVS and CDR2 FQNEAQ come from the germline V gene. Losses at the gene ends were 2 bases for V and 5 bases for J; bases not matched to a gene: 7. The CDR3 covers 16 residues. The CDR3 DNA reads as TGTGCCAGCAGCTTATACACGGGACAGGGGGCCAACGAGCAGTACTTC. It yields the protein CASSLYTGQGANEQYF.

Only a few counts were recorded for this clonotype. The V and J genes are TRBV4-2 and TRBJ2-3; TRBD1 is a possible D gene (5 bases). V dropped 0 bases and J dropped 3 bases, with 10 bases sitting between them. Germline-derived CDR1 and CDR2 are LGHNA and YNFKEQ. The CDR3 has 15 residues. The CDR3 spells CASSQEGPGTDTQYF. The CDR3 nucleotides are TGTGCCAGCAGCCAAGAAGGCCCAGGGACAGATACGCAGTATTTT.

This clonotype has a count of ten or more. The chain is built from TRBV7-2 and TRBJ1-3, with TRBD1 matching 8 bases. Germline V gene data show CDR1 as SGHTA and CDR2 as FQGNSA. The CDR3 is 18 residues long. With V trimmed by 5 bases and J by 0 bases, 12 bases remained unmatched. CDR3 DNA sequence: TGTGCCAGCAGCCCACAAGGGACAGGCACCCTCTCTGGAAACACCATATATTTT. It codes for CASSPQGTGTLSGNTIYF.

V is TRBV7-9 and J is TRBJ2-3; D is possibly TRBD2 (5 bases). Trimming pared 5 bases from V and 2 bases from J, leaving 17 bases between. CDR3 length: 16 residues. Germline assignment: CDR1 SEHNR and CDR2 FQNEAQ (reference sequence). The CDR3 DNA reads as TGTGCCAGCAGCCCTACGTCGGGATTCTTCACAGATACGCAGTATTTT. Its translation: CASSPTSGFFTDTQYF.

This chain joins TRBV18 and TRBJ1-4; tentative D call: TRBD1 (5 bases). Deletions cut 2 bases from V and 8 bases from J, with 12 bases between. Germline values: CDR1 KGHSH, CDR2 LQKENI. This CDR3 contains 14 residues. CDR3 sequence reads: CASSPVGAEEKLFF. DNA of the CDR3: TGTGCCAGCTCACCAGTCGGGGCGGAGGAAAAACTGTTTTTT.

In this sample, this clonotype turned up a few times. The chain is built from TRBV7-9 and TRBJ1-3; D remains unclear. V was shortened by 2 bases and J by 0 bases, with 5 bases between the two germline ends. Germline CDR1 SEHNR, CDR2 FQNEAQ (reference sequence). The CDR3 loop spans 14 amino acids. In nucleotides, the CDR3 is TGTGCCAGCAGCTTAATGGACTCTGGAAACACCATATATTTT. Amino acid sequence: CASSLMDSGNTIYF.

The chain joins TRBV6-5 to TRBJ1-2, with TRBD1 identical over 7 bases. The V segment lost 7 bases and the J segment 5 bases; nucleotides outside the gene matches: 13. The CDR3 runs to 15 residues. Germline CDR1 reads MNHEY; CDR2 reads SVGAGI. CDR3 DNA sequence: TGTGCCAGCACCTTAACCGGGACAGCCTTTTATGGCTACACCTTC. This codes for CASTLTGTAFYGYTF.

The V gene is TRBV7-3, the J gene TRBJ2-5; the D is unclear. Germline CDR1 and CDR2: SGHTA and FQGTGA. V dropped 2 bases and J dropped 2 bases, with 6 bases sitting between them. This CDR3 contains 13 residues. This CDR3 reads CASSLHSQETQYF. CDR3 DNA sequence: TGTGCCAGCAGCTTACACAGTCAAGAGACCCAGTACTTC.

There are many counts of this clonotype. The genes are TRBV5-6 and TRBJ2-3; perhaps TRBD2 as D (5 bases). Germline CDR1 is SGHDT and CDR2 is YYEEEE. The ends were cut back, 5 bases at V and 8 bases at J, with 12 bases in the middle. The CDR3 consists of 12 residues. The CDR3 protein is CASRVEGVTQYF. CDR3 nucleotides: TGTGCCAGCAGGGTAGAGGGAGTTACGCAGTATTTT.